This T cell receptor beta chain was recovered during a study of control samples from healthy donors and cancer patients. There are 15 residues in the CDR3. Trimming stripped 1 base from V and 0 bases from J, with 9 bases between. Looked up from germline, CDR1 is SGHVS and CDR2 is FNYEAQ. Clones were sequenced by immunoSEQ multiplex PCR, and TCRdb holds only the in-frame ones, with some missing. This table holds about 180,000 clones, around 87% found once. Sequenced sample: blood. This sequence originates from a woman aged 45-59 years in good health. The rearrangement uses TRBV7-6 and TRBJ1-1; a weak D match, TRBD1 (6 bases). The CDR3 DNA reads TGTGCCAGCAGCTTAGGAGGACAGTTGAACACTGAAGCTTTCTTT. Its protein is CASSLGGQLNTEAFF.